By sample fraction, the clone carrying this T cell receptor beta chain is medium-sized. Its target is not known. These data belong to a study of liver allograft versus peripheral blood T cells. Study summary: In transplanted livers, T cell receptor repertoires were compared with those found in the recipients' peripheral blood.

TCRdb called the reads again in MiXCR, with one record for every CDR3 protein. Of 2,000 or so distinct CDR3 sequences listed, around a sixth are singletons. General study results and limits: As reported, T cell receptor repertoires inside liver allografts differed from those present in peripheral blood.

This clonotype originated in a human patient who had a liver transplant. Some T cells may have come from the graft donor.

The CDR3 sequence: CASSIERGLRNSPLHF. The CDR3 DNA follows: TGTGCCAGTAGTATTGAAAGGGGGCTGAGAAATTCACCCCTCCACTTT. The chain has TRBV19 and TRBJ1-6; 7 nucleotides line up with TRBD1. Germline V gene data show CDR1 as LNHDA and CDR2 as SQIVND (reference sequence). There are 16 residues in the CDR3. J gave up 7 bases and V 3 bases, and 9 bases lay outside the gene matches.